This TCR beta chain was retrieved from a study of cytomegalovirus exposure and HLA in healthy donors. Whole-study context: Later analysis reported that the 130 or so validation repertoires shared the platform of the 650 to 700 first-cohort repertoires.

General observations from the study: There were around 160 TCR beta chains listed as cytomegalovirus-associated.

For this clone: The antigen is unknown.

The protocol was immunoSEQ multiplex PCR, while the TCRdb copy is restricted to in-frame clones and leaves out a portion. Here the sample spans some 260,000 clones, over 75% being singletons. Among the roughly 120 subjects of the validation cohort, separate from the roughly 700-subject first cohort, were the donors. Sequencing was carried out using PBMCs. The sequence was collected from a man younger than 30 in good health and CMV-seropositive.

The CDR3 DNA follows: TGTGCCAGTATTAGCGGGAGGGCCCGTAATGAGCAGTTCTTC. Amino acids: CASISGRARNEQFF. The rearrangement links TRBV28 to TRBJ2-1, with 11 bases that match TRBD2. V dropped 9 bases and J dropped 7; count of bases not matched to a gene: 8. CDR1 and CDR2 (germline): MDHEN, SYDVKM. The CDR3 sequence is 14 residues long.